A selection of T cell receptor beta chains follows, all from one sample in a study of T cell repertoires in cytomegalovirus infection. One entry per CDR3 protein results from TCRdb running MiXCR on the reads. The sample records around 190,000 distinct CDR3 sequences, approximately 15% being singletons. Sequences were obtained from PBMCs. The receptors derive from a human donor in good health (CMV status not recorded). Some clones in this sample may be carry-over from other donors' samples. Each CDR3 is given with its conserved first and last residue. A D gene is named only where the DNA matches it firmly. A clone size is listed for some rows: how often the clone was seen (once, few, many), or a class if it is expanded.

v_call	d_call	j_call	clone_size	cdr3_nt	cdr3_aa
TRBV7-9	NA	TRBJ1-2	NA	TGTGCCAGCAGCTTAGCGCCCGCGACCCTAACTAACTATGGCTACACCTTC	CASSLAPATLTNYGYTF
TRBV27	NA	TRBJ2-1	NA	TGTGCCAGCAGTAAGGGGTCTTGGAATGAGCAGTTCTTC	CASSKGSWNEQFF
TRBV5-4	NA	TRBJ2-1	few	TGTGCCAGCAGCTTGGACGCCGGGCGAGGTGAGCAGTTCTTC	CASSLDAGRGEQFF
TRBV7-3	NA	TRBJ2-6	many	TGTGCCAGCAGCTCTCAGAACTCTGGGGCCAACGTCCTGACTTTC	CASSSQNSGANVLTF
TRBV6-5	TRBD2	TRBJ2-3	many	TGTGCCAGCAGTTACACAGGACTAGCGGGAGTCCCAGATACGCAGTATTTT	CASSYTGLAGVPDTQYF
TRBV3-1	NA	TRBJ1-1	NA	TGTGCCAGCAGCAATGAGGGTGAAGCTTTCTTT	CASSNEGEAFF
TRBV28	NA	TRBJ1-5	many	TGTGCCAGCACCGGGGCTAGTAGTGGTCAGCCCCAGCATTTT	CASTGASSGQPQHF
TRBV5-4	NA	TRBJ2-5	many	TGTGCCAGCAGCCCCCAGGCGGTCCAAGAGACCCAGTACTTC	CASSPQAVQETQYF
TRBV28	TRBD2	TRBJ2-1	many	TGTGCCAGCAGAAGCGGGAACACCTACAATGAGCAGTTCTTC	CASRSGNTYNEQFF
TRBV29-1	NA	TRBJ2-7	NA	TGCAGCGTTGAAGTTGGGGGGGGGCGCGACTACGAGCAGTACTTC	CSVEVGGGRDYEQYF
TRBV7-3	TRBD1	TRBJ2-7	many	TGTGCCAGCAGCCTAGACCCGGGGACAGGCTACGAGCAGTACTTC	CASSLDPGTGYEQYF
TRBV3-1	TRBD2	TRBJ2-5	few	TGTGCCAGCAGCCAAGGATTACTAGCGGGAGGGGGCCAAGAGACCCAGTACTTC	CASSQGLLAGGGQETQYF
TRBV18	NA	TRBJ2-4	NA	TGTGCCAGCTCACCTGGTGGGCAAATAGCCAAAAACATTCAGTACTTC	CASSPGGQIAKNIQYF
TRBV28	NA	TRBJ2-1	NA	TGTGCCAGTGGGGCGGGGGAGCAGTTCTTC	CASGAGEQFF